One and the same sample provided the 19 T cell receptor beta chains below, sequenced in a study of T cells in Graves' hyperthyroidism and ophthalmopathy. RNA transcripts yielded amplified TCR beta CDR3 regions. Initially, a first-round RT-PCR of the TCR CDR3 employed the HTBI primer set. TCRdb ran MiXCR on the multiplex PCR reads and lists one entry per CDR3 protein. The sample has roughly 740,000 distinct CDR3 sequences, less than 20% seen once. Sequencing used blood. These receptors all come from a man in his late teens or twenties with Graves' hyperthyroidism.

In its sample, this clonotype was seen many times. The chain has TRBV2 and TRBJ2-2; TRBD1 matches 9 bases. Losses at the gene ends were 5 bases for V and 1 base for J; bases not matched to a gene: 2. Per germline, CDR1 SNHLY and CDR2 FYNNEI. The CDR3 has 15 amino acids. The CDR3 reads CASSWDRENTGELFF. DNA of the CDR3: TGTGCCAGCAGTTGGGACAGGGAGAACACCGGGGAGCTGTTTTTT.

This clonotype was detected many times. The V gene is TRBV20-1, the J gene TRBJ2-4; possible D gene TRBD2, 5 bases. This CDR3 region has 14 residues. The V gene's germline CDR1 is DFQATT and CDR2 SNEGSKA (reference sequence). V lost 4 bases and J 0 bases, leaving 10 bases between the germline ends. CDR3 nucleotides: TGCAGTGCTAAGGAGCGGCTAGCCAAAAACATTCAGTACTTC. Translating it yields CSAKERLAKNIQYF.

This clonotype has ten or more counts. The chain is built from TRBV20-1 and TRBJ2-7; no definite D call. This CDR3 contains 12 residues. Trimming left V 0 bases short and J 4 bases short, with 7 bases between. Germline CDR1 DFQATT, CDR2 SNEGSKA (reference sequence). The CDR3 DNA follows: TGCAGTGCTAGAGATATCGGATACGAGCAGTACTTC. Translation: CSARDIGYEQYF.

This clonotype was seen a few times. The chain carries TRBV7-2 and TRBJ2-2, with 9 positions matching TRBD2. Trimming removed 7 bases from V and 1 base from J; junction bases left unmatched: 4. Germline CDR1 and CDR2: SGHTA and FQGNSA. The CDR3 covers 15 residues. The CDR3 is CASIPTSGNTGELFF. The CDR3 coding sequence is TGTGCCAGCATCCCGACTAGCGGGAACACCGGGGAGCTGTTTTTT.

J is TRBJ1-2 and V is TRBV27; no clear D gene. Germline CDR1 MNHEY, CDR2 SMNVEV (reference sequence). V was trimmed by 5 bases and J by 4 bases, leaving 14 bases between them. The CDR3 covers 14 residues. The CDR3 nucleotides read TGTGCCAGCAGTGACGAGGGATCGGGCTATGGCTACACCTTC. This translates into CASSDEGSGYGYTF.

This clonotype was detected ten times or more. The chain has TRBV2 and TRBJ1-2, with 9 bases identical to TRBD1. The CDR3 contains 19 residues. Germline V gene sequence: CDR1 SNHLY, CDR2 FYNNEI. J lost 3 bases, V lost 4 bases, and 18 bases had no gene match. CDR3 in amino acids: CASSALPGTGKRKDYGYTF. The CDR3, as DNA: TGTGCCAGCAGTGCCCTCCCCGGGACAGGGAAAAGGAAAGACTATGGCTACACCTTC.

This clonotype was seen a handful of times. J is TRBJ2-1 and V is TRBV24-1, with D uncertain. This CDR3 region has 14 residues. V gave up 0 bases and J gave up 5 bases, with 7 bases separating them. CDR1 and CDR2 (germline): KGHDR, SFDVKD. Here the CDR3 DNA reads TGTGCCACCAGTGATTTGAAGGGTAACAATGAGCAGTTCTTC. Its protein product is CATSDLKGNNEQFF.

This clonotype was counted at least ten times. The chain employs TRBV28 and TRBJ2-7; the D gene is possibly TRBD2 (5 bases). The CDR3 is made up of 12 amino acids. Trimming shortened V by 6 bases and J by 2 bases, and 8 bases separated the two germline ends. The germline CDR1 and CDR2 sequences are MDHEN and SYDVKM. CDR3 in DNA: TGTGCCAGCAGGTACGGGACCTACGAGCAGTACTTC. As protein: CASRYGTYEQYF.

This clonotype has at least ten counts. This chain links TRBV7-9 with TRBJ2-3; D might be TRBD1 or TRBD2, each matching 5 bases. V lost 6 bases to trimming and J lost 2 bases, with 18 bases between them. The CDR3 has 16 residues. Germline CDR1 SEHNR, CDR2 FQNEAQ (reference sequence). CDR3 sequence (DNA): TGTGCCAGCAGATACCCAACCGGGACGGCCACAGATACGCAGTATTTT. Protein product: CASRYPTGTATDTQYF.

This clonotype was observed a few times. The chain has TRBV27 and TRBJ2-5, with D possibly being TRBD2 (6 bases). The CDR3 is 14 residues long. The germline CDR1 and CDR2 sequences are MNHEY and SMNVEV (reference sequence). The ends were cut back, 3 bases at V and 1 base at J, with 9 bases in the middle. The CDR3 DNA sequence: TGTGCCAGCAGTTTCACGACTAGCCAAGAGACCCAGTACTTC. Translated: CASSFTTSQETQYF.

This chain uses TRBV12-3 or TRBV12-4 with TRBJ2-5; perhaps TRBD2 as D (7 bases). V was trimmed by 0 bases and J by 5 bases, leaving 13 bases between them. The CDR3 contains 15 residues. The CDR3 nucleotides read TGTGCCAGCAGTTTAGCGGGAGGGGGTTGGGAGACCCAGTACTTC. As protein: CASSLAGGGWETQYF.

This clonotype appeared many times. J is TRBJ2-3 and V is TRBV15, with TRBD2 matching over 8 bases. J was trimmed by 5 bases and V by 5 bases; bases with no gene match: 12. There are 16 residues in the CDR3. Germline loops: CDR1 LNHNV, CDR2 YYDKDF (reference sequence). The CDR3 is CATSLSPAGEVDTQYF. DNA for the CDR3: TGTGCCACCAGCCTTTCGCCAGCGGGAGAGGTAGATACGCAGTATTTT.

Here the CDR3 DNA reads TGTGCCAGTAGTCGACAGGGGCGTACAGATACGCAGTATTTT. As protein: CASSRQGRTDTQYF. The rearrangement joins TRBV19 to TRBJ2-3, with 8 positions matching TRBD1. The germline CDR1 and CDR2 sequences are LNHDA and SQIVND (reference sequence). Losses at the gene ends were 5 bases for V and 3 bases for J; bases not matched to a gene: 4. The CDR3 extends over 14 amino acids.

CDR3 in amino acids: CASSLLVGPTGELFF. As DNA, the CDR3 is TGTGCCAGCAGCTTACTAGTAGGTCCCACCGGGGAGCTGTTTTTT. The gene calls are TRBV11-2 and TRBJ2-2; no firm D call. V gave up 2 bases and J gave up 4 bases, with 11 bases separating them. Germline V gene data show CDR1 as SGHAT and CDR2 as FQNNGV. The CDR3 consists of 15 residues. The full variable domain, with the rest looked up from reference TRBV11-2 and TRBJ2-2, is EAGVAQSPRYKIIEKRQSVAFWCNPISGHATLYWYQQILGQGPKLLIQFQNNGVVDDSQLPKDRFSAERLKGVDSTLKIQPAKLEDSAVYLCASSLLVGPTGELFFGEGSRLTVL.

The V gene is TRBV20-1, the J gene TRBJ2-2; 8 bases fit TRBD2. Germline assignment: CDR1 DFQATT and CDR2 SNEGSKA (reference sequence). This CDR3 region has 16 residues. The V gene end was trimmed by 0 bases and the J gene end by 8 bases; junction bases not matched to a gene: 11. The CDR3 DNA reads TGCAGTGCTAGAGATCCGGGGGGTAGCGGGAAAGGGGAGCTGTTTTTT. Amino acid sequence: CSARDPGGSGKGELFF.

This clonotype was recorded at least ten times. The rearrangement joins TRBV11-3 to TRBJ1-2; 7 bases line up with TRBD1. V shed 3 bases and J 8 bases; nucleotides not matched to a gene: 6. The CDR3 is 13 amino acids. Per the germline V gene, CDR1 is SGHNT and CDR2 is YENEEA. CDR3 DNA: TGTGCCAGCAGCTTTACCCAGGGACAGGGCTACACCTTC. It encodes CASSFTQGQGYTF. Full variable domain (outside the CDR3, taken from reference TRBV11-3 and TRBJ1-2): EAGVVQSPRYKIIEKKQPVAFWCNPISGHNTLYWYLQNLGQGPELLIRYENEEAVDDSQLPKDRFSAERLKGVDSTLKIQPAELGDSAVYLCASSFTQGQGYTFGSGTRLTVV.

To note about this clonotype: A much larger clone lies a single base off, so this may be a read error. This chain links TRBV7-2 with TRBJ1-4, with 7 bases aligning to TRBD1. This CDR3 region has 17 residues. Germline V CDR1 and CDR2: SGHTA, FQGNSA. CDR3 sequence (DNA): TGTGCCGGCAGCTCCCTGTTTCTGGGACAGCCTAATGAAAAACTGTTTTTT. As protein: CAGSSLFLGQPNEKLFF.

About this clonotype: This may be a read error: a much more frequent sequence differs by one nucleotide. The rearrangement uses TRBV28 and TRBJ1-1, with a weak D call TRBD1 (6 bases). Looked up from germline, CDR1 is MDHEN and CDR2 is SYDVKM. Trimming removed 10 bases at V and 0 bases at J, with 21 bases between. The CDR3 consists of 16 residues. CDR3 in amino acids: CATRWDTGGVNTEAFF. As DNA, the CDR3 is TGTGCCACCAGGTGGGACACTGGAGGGGTGAACACTGAAGCTTTCTTT.

This clonotype was observed many times. The chain links TRBV28 to TRBJ2-1; tentatively, D is TRBD2 (6 bases). The CDR3 is 17 amino acids. Trimming left V 4 bases short and J 0 bases short, with 16 bases between. Germline V lookup: CDR1 MDHEN, CDR2 SYDVKM. CDR3 coding DNA: TGTGCCAGCAGTTCCCTAGGTAGCGGAAGCTCCTACAATGAGCAGTTCTTC. Protein: CASSSLGSGSSYNEQFF.